This T cell receptor (beta chain) was profiled in a study of cytomegalovirus exposure and HLA in healthy donors. PCR employed 60 Vbeta and 13 Jbeta primers. Repertoires were generated with immunoSEQ multiplex PCR, while TCRdb's copy carries only in-frame clones and drops some. The sample includes about 140,000 clones, 82% seen only once; the top ten take more than 1.5%. The germline V gene has CDR1 SEHNR and CDR2 FQNEAQ (reference sequence). The length of the CDR3 is 17 residues. V was trimmed by 1 base and J by 5 bases, leaving 21 bases between them. The TCR originated in a woman aged 40 to 55 in good health and CMV-seronegative. Sequenced: PBMCs. The V gene is TRBV7-9, the J gene TRBJ2-7, with D uncertain. The CDR3: CASSLGFGSPITHEQYF. For the CDR3, the DNA is TGTGCCAGCAGCTTAGGATTCGGTTCACCTATCACCCACGAGCAGTACTTC. The whole variable domain, remainder taken from reference TRBV7-9 and TRBJ2-7, is DTGVSQNPRHKITKRGQNVTFRCDPISEHNRLYWYRQTLGQGPEFLTYFQNEAQLEKSRLLSDRFSAERPKGSFSTLEIQRTEQGDSAMYLCASSLGFGSPITHEQYFGPGTRLTVT.